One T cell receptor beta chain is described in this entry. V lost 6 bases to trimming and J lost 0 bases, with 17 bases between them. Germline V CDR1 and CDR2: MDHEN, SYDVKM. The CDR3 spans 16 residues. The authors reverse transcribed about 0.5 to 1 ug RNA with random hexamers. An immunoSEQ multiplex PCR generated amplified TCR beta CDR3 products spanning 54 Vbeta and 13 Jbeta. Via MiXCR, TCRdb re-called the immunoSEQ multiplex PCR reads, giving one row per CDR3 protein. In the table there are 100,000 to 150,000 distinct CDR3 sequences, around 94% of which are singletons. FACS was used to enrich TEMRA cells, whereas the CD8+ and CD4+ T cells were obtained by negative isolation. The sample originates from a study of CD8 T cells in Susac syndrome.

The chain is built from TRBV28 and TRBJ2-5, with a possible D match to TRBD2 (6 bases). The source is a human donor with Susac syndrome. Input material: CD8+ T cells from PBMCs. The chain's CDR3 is CASRNRDWQNQETQYF. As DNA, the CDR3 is TGTGCCAGCAGAAACCGGGACTGGCAAAACCAAGAGACCCAGTACTTC.